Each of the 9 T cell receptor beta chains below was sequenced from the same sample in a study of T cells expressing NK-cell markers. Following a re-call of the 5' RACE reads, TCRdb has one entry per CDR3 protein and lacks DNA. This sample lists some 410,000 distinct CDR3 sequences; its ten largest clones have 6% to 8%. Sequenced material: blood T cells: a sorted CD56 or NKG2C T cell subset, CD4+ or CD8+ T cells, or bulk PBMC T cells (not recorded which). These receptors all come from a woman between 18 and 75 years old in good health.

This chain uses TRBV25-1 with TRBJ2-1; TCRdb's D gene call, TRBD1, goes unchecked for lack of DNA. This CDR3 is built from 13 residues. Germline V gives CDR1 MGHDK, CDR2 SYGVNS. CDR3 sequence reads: CASSGFVTGEQFF.

The CDR3: CASTGTYEQYF. The genes are TRBV5-1 and TRBJ2-7; with no DNA, the TCRdb D assignment of TRBD1 cannot be verified. The CDR3 spans 11 residues. Germline-derived CDR1 and CDR2 are SGHRS and YFSETQ.

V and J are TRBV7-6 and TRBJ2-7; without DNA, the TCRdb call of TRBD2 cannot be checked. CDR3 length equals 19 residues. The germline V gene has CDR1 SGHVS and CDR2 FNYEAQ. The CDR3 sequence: CASSLRPGLAGVGDYEQYF.

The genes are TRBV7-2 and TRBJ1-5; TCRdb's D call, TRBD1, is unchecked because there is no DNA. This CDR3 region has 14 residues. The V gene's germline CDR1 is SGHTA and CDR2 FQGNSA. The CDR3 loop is CASSSQASNQPQHF. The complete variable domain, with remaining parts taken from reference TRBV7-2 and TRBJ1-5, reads GAGVSQSPSNKVTEKGKDVELRCDPISGHTALYWYRQSLGQGLEFLIYFQGNSAPDKSGLPSDRFSAERTGGSVSTLTIQRTQQEDSAVYLCASSSQASNQPQHFGDGTRLSIL.

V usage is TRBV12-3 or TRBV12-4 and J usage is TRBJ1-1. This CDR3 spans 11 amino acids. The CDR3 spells CASSWGQKAFF.

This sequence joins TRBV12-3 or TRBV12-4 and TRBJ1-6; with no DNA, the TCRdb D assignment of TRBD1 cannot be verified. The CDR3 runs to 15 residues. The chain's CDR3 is CASSFSGFYNSPLHF.

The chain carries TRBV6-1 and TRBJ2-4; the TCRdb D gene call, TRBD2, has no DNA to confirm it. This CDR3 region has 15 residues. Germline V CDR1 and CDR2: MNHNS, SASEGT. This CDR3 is CASSTFPAGKNIQYF.

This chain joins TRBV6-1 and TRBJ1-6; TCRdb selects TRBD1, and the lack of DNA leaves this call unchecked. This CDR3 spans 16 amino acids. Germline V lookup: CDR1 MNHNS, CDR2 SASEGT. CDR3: CASSRGGSSYNSPLHF.

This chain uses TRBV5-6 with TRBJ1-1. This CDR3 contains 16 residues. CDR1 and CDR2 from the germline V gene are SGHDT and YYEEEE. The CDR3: CASSLARGYMNTEAFF.